This TCR beta chain is drawn from a study of blood T cell repertoires in COVID-19. The wider study: The United States, Italy and Spain provided the acute and convalescent COVID-19 samples. Sources were T cells, B-cell-depleted T cells, or PBMCs; the material itself was cDNA or gDNA.

Trimming took 7 bases from V and 0 from J, leaving 15 bases between them. Per germline, CDR1 LNHDA and CDR2 SQIVND (reference sequence). This CDR3 region has 16 residues. In the source study's methods: Amplified reference gene primers provided the basis for estimating nucleated cell counts. Profiled with immunoSEQ multiplex PCR; TCRdb holds only in-frame clones, not every one. Clonal size and the V and J genes are those of that table, whereas D and trimming came from the DNA. The sample lists 26,000 or so clones, 80% to 90% occurring once. Sequencing was done on a sample of peripheral blood. This clonotype was obtained from a human donor in a cohort sampled during active COVID-19. The donor label of this sample is uncertain. The chain carries TRBV19 and TRBJ2-2; TRBD1 is a possible D gene (6 bases). The CDR3 sequence: CASTPGHRANTGELFF. CDR3 DNA sequence: TGTGCCAGTACCCCGGGACATAGGGCGAACACCGGGGAGCTGTTTTTT.